This T cell receptor beta chain comes out of a study of cytomegalovirus exposure and HLA in healthy donors. As for the study in general: Genotyping of nearly 400 donors showed that around 86% belonged to the Caucasian-associated ancestry cluster.

The CDR3 loop spans 15 amino acids. CDR1 SGHTA and CDR2 FQGTGA come from the germline V gene. V lost 5 bases to trimming and J lost 3 bases, with 16 bases between them. Details on this clone: Its cognate antigen is unknown.

PCR employed 60 Vbeta and 13 Jbeta primers. Generated by immunoSEQ multiplex PCR, the TCRdb table keeps only in-frame clones and is missing some. Here the sample spans under 200,000 clones, around 85% being singletons. Study conclusions and caveats: Highest at DRB1 and lowest at HLA-C, TCR association rates differed among HLA loci in a later analysis. A cluster of highly shared sequence variants was likely a sequencing artifact. Being productive about 90% or about 30% of the time was typical of most TCR beta V segments in an earlier analysis.

The receptor's source is a man between 40 and 49 years old in good health and CMV-seropositive. The genes are TRBV7-3 and TRBJ1-1, with D perhaps matching TRBD1 (5 bases). What was sequenced was PBMCs. CDR3: CASSPRGTQHTEAFF. Written as DNA, the CDR3 is TGTGCCAGCAGCCCAAGAGGGACTCAACACACTGAAGCTTTCTTT.